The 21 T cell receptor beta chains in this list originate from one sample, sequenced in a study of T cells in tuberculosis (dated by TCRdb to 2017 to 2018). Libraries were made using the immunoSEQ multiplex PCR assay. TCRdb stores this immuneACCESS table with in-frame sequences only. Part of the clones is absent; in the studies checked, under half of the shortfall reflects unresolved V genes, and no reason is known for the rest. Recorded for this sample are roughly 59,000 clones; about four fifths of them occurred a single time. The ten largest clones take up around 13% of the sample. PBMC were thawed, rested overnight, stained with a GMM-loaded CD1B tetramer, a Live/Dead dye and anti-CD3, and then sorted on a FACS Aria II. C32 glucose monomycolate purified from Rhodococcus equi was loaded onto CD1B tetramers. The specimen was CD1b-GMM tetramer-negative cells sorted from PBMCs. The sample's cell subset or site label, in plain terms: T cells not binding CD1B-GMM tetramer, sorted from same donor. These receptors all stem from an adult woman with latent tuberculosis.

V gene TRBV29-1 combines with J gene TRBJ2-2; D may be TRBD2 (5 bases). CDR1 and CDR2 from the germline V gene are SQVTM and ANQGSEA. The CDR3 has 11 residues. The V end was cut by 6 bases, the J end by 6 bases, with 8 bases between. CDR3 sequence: CSVTRSGELFF. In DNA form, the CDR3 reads TGCAGCGTCACTAGATCCGGGGAGCTGTTTTTT.

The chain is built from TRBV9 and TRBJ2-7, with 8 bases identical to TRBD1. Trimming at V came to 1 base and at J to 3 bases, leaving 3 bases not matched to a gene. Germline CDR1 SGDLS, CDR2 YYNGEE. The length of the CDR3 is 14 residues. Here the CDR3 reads CASSVTDRGYEQYF. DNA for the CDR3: TGTGCCAGCAGCGTAACCGACAGGGGCTACGAGCAGTACTTC. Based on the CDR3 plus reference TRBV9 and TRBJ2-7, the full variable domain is DSGVTQTPKHLITATGQRVTLRCSPRSGDLSVYWYQQSLDQGLQFLIQYYNGEERAKGNILERFSAQQFPDLHSELNLSSLELGDSALYFCASSVTDRGYEQYFGPGTRLTVT.

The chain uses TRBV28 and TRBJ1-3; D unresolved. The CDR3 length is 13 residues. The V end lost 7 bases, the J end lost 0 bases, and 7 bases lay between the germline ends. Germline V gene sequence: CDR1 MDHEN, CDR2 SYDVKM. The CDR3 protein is CASMKSSGNTIYF. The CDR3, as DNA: TGTGCCAGCATGAAGAGCTCTGGAAACACCATATATTTT.

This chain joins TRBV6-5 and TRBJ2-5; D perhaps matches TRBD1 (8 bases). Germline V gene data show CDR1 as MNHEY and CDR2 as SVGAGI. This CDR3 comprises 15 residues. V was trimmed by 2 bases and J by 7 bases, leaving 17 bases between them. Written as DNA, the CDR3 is TGTGCCAGCAGTTACGGCGACAGGGGAGGGGGGACCCAGTACTTC. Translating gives CASSYGDRGGGTQYF.

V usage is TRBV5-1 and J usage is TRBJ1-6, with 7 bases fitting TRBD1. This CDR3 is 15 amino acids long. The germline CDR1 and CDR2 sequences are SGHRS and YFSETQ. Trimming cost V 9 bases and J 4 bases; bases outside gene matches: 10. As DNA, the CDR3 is TGCGCCACCAGGGAGGGGGCCCAATATAATTCACCCCTCCACTTT. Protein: CATREGAQYNSPLHF.

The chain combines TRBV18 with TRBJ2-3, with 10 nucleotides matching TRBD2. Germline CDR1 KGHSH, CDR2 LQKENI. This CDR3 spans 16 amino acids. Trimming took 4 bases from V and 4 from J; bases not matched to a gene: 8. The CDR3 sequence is CASSLTTAGGSDTQYF. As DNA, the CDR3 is TGTGCCAGCTCACTAACAACAGCGGGGGGGTCAGATACGCAGTATTTT.

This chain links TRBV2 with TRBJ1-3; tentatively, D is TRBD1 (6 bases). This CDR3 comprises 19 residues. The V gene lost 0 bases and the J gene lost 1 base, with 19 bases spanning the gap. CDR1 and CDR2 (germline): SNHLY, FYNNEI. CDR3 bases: TGTGCCAGCAGTGAAGCGATTGTCGGACAGCAAATTTCTGGAAACACCATATATTTT. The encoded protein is CASSEAIVGQQISGNTIYF.

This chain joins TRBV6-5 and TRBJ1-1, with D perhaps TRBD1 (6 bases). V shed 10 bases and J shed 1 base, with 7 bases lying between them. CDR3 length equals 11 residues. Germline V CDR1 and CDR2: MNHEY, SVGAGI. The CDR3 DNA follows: TGTGCCACGACAGGGAACACTGAAGCTTTCTTT. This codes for CATTGNTEAFF.

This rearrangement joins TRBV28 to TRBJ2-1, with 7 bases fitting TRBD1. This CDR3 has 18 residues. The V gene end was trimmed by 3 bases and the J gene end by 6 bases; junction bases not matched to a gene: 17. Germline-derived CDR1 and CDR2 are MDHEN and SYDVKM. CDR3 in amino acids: CASSFPPQGQSRLNEQFF. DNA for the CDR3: TGTGCCAGCAGTTTTCCCCCCCAGGGACAGAGCCGCCTCAATGAGCAGTTCTTC.

The CDR3 reads CASSDSRQGNQPQHF. The CDR3 DNA is TGTGCCAGCAGCGACTCCCGACAGGGCAATCAGCCCCAGCATTTT. J is TRBJ1-5 and V is TRBV6-1; perhaps TRBD1 as D (6 bases). The CDR3 is 15 amino acids. Germline V lookup: CDR1 MNHNS, CDR2 SASEGT. V gave up 6 bases and J gave up 2 bases, with 14 bases separating them.

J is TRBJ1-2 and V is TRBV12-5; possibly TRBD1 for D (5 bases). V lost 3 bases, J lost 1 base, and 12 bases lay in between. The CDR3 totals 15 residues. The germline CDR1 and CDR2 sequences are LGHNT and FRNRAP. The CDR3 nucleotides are TGTGCTAGTGGTTTCGGGGACGGGGGTAACTATGGCTACACCTTC. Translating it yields CASGFGDGGNYGYTF.

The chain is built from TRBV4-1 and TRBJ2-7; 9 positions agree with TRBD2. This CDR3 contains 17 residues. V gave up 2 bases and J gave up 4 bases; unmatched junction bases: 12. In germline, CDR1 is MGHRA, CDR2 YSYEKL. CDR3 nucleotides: TGCGCCAGCAGCCAATCTGGGAGGCTAGCGGGGTGTTACGAGCAGTACTTC. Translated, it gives CASSQSGRLAGCYEQYF.

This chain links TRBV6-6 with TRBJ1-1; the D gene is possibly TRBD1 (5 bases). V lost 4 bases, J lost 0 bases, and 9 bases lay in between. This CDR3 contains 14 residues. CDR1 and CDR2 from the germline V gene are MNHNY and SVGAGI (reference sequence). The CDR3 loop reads CASSSRGMNTEAFF. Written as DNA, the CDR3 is TGTGCCAGCAGTTCCCGGGGGATGAACACTGAAGCTTTCTTT.

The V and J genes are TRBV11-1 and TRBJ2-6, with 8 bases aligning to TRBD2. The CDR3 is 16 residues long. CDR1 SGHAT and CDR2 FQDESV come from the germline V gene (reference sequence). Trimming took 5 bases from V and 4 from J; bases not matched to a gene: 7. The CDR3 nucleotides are TGTGCCAGCAGCCTGAGCGGGAGAAGGGGGGCCAACGTCCTGACTTTC. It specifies CASSLSGRRGANVLTF.

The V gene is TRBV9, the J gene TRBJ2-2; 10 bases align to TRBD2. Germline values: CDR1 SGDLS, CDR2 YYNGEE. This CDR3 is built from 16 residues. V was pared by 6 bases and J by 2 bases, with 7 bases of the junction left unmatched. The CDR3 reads CASKNGLAANTGELFF. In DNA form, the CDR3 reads TGTGCCAGCAAAAACGGACTAGCGGCTAACACCGGGGAGCTGTTTTTT.

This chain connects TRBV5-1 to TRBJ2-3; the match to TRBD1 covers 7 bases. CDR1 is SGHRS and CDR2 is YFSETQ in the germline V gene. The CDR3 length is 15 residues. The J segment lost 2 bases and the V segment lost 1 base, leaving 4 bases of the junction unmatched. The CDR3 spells CASSLRGLSTDTQYF. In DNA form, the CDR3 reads TGCGCCAGCAGCTTGAGGGGGCTTTCCACAGATACGCAGTATTTT.

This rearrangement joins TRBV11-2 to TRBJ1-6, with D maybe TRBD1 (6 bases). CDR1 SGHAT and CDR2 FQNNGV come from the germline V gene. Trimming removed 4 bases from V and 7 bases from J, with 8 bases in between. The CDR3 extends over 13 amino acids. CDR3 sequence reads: CASSYDRNSPLHF. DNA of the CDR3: TGTGCCAGCAGCTACGACAGGAATTCACCCCTCCACTTT.

The DNA of the CDR3 is TGTGCCAGTCTTCGGCGGACTAGCGGGGGGTATGGTGAGCAGTTCTTC. It specifies CASLRRTSGGYGEQFF. This chain connects TRBV7-9 to TRBJ2-1; the match to TRBD2 covers 14 bases. In germline, CDR1 is SEHNR, CDR2 FQNEAQ (reference sequence). V was pared by 9 bases and J by 9 bases, with 13 bases of the junction left unmatched. This CDR3 has 16 amino acids. Based on the CDR3 plus reference TRBV7-9 and TRBJ2-1, the full variable domain is DTGVSQNPRHKITKRGQNVTFRCDPISEHNRLYWYRQTLGQGPEFLTYFQNEAQLEKSRLLSDRFSAERPKGSFSTLEIQRTEQGDSAMYLCASLRRTSGGYGEQFFGPGTRLTVL.

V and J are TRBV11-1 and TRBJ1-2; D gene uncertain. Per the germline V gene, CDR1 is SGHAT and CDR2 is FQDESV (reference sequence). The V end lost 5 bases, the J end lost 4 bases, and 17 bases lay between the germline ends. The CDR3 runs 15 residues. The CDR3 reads CASSRKGDSLYGYTF. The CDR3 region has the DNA TGTGCCAGCAGCCGTAAGGGAGACTCCCTCTATGGCTACACCTTC.

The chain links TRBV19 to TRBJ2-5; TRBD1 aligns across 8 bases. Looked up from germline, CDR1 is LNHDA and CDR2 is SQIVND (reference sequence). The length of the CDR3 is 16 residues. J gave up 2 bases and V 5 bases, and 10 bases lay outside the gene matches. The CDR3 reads CASSPWTGPLQETQYF. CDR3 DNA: TGTGCCAGTAGTCCCTGGACAGGGCCTCTACAAGAGACCCAGTACTTC.

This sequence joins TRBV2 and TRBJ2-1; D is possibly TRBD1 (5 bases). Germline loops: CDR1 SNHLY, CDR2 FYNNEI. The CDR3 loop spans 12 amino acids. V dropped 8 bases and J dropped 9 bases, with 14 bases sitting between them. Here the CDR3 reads CASSFQGGEQFF. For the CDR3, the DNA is TGTGCCAGCTCCTTCCAGGGCGGTGAGCAGTTCTTC.